The 15 T cell receptor beta chains reported below all come from one sample, sequenced in a study of CD8+ T cells in alopecia areata. Following RNA extraction, reverse transcription yielded cDNA that acted as the sequencing template. Measured with immunoSEQ multiplex PCR; TCRdb has only the in-frame clones, and not every one. This table has roughly 150,000 clones, around 86% appearing once. The source material was CD8+ T cells sorted from blood, sampled at week 0. These receptors were taken from a human donor with alopecia areata.

This chain connects TRBV7-9 to TRBJ1-5; a possible D gene is TRBD1 (5 bases). Trimming cost V 0 bases and J 4 bases, with 13 bases left between them. Germline V gives CDR1 SEHNR, CDR2 FQNEAQ (reference sequence). The CDR3 totals 16 residues. This CDR3 reads CASSLAGGIGNQPQHF. The CDR3 DNA is TGTGCCAGCAGCTTAGCTGGGGGGATCGGGAATCAGCCCCAGCATTTT.

Comments on this clone: This sequence may be a read error, since a much larger clone differs from it by one base. This chain connects TRBV6-5 to TRBJ2-3; D remains ambiguous. V lost 4 bases, J lost 2 bases, and 1 base lay in between. CDR1 and CDR2 (germline): MNHEY, SVGAGI. The CDR3 contains 11 residues. As DNA, the CDR3 is TGTGCCAGCAGTTCCACAGATACGCAGTATTTT. This encodes CASSSTDTQYF.

This chain uses TRBV6-6 with TRBJ1-2, with 8 nucleotides matching TRBD1. The CDR3 spans 15 residues. Per the germline V gene, CDR1 is MNHNY and CDR2 is SVGAGI (reference sequence). J gave up 8 bases and V 4 bases, and 12 bases lay outside the gene matches. The CDR3 reads CASSLNNARDRGYTF. The CDR3 bases are TGTGCCAGCAGTTTGAACAACGCCCGGGACAGGGGCTACACCTTC.

The chain is built from TRBV4-1 and TRBJ2-7; 9 nucleotides align to TRBD2. This CDR3 spans 17 amino acids. V was pared by 1 base and J by 2 bases, with 9 bases of the junction left unmatched. Germline lookup yields CDR1 MGHRA and CDR2 YSYEKL. Here the CDR3 reads CASSQGGVAGVTYEQYF. The CDR3 bases are TGCGCCAGCAGCCAAGGAGGGGTAGCGGGAGTTACCTACGAGCAGTACTTC.

The V call is TRBV11-2, the J call TRBJ2-7, with 11 bases that match TRBD2. The J segment lost 3 bases and the V segment lost 4 bases, leaving 8 bases of the junction unmatched. CDR3 length equals 16 residues. Germline V gives CDR1 SGHAT, CDR2 FQNNGV. The CDR3 is CASSWVTSGDLYEQYF. As DNA, the CDR3 is TGTGCCAGCAGCTGGGTGACTAGCGGGGATCTCTACGAGCAGTACTTC.

This chain joins TRBV5-1 and TRBJ2-1; 14 nucleotides line up with TRBD2. Germline assignment: CDR1 SGHRS and CDR2 YFSETQ. Losses at the gene ends were 4 bases for V and 3 bases for J; bases not matched to a gene: 6. This CDR3 is built from 17 residues. CDR3 coding DNA: TGCGCCAGCAGCCCGAGACTAGCGGGGGGGATCTACAATGAGCAGTTCTTC. It specifies CASSPRLAGGIYNEQFF.

The chain has TRBV11-2 and TRBJ2-5; tentatively, D is TRBD2 (6 bases). Germline values: CDR1 SGHAT, CDR2 FQNNGV. The CDR3 runs to 13 residues. Trimming took off 2 bases at V and 3 bases at J, with 7 bases between the two ends. The CDR3 here is CASSLPGEETQYF. The CDR3 DNA sequence: TGTGCCAGCAGCTTACCGGGAGAAGAGACCCAGTACTTC.

The chain links TRBV29-1 to TRBJ1-1; D is uncertain. Germline lookup yields CDR1 SQVTM and CDR2 ANQGSEA. V dropped 2 bases and J dropped 5 bases, with 24 bases sitting between them. This CDR3 comprises 17 residues. In DNA, the CDR3 is TGCAGCGTTGAATACTGGACCGAAAGAGGGTTCGGGACTGAAGCTTTCTTT. Protein sequence: CSVEYWTERGFGTEAFF.

In this sample, this clone turned up a few times. The chain carries TRBV10-3 and TRBJ2-3; 8 bases fit TRBD1. The CDR3 loop spans 17 amino acids. Looked up from germline, CDR1 is ENHRY and CDR2 is SYGVKD. Trimming at V came to 4 bases and at J to 2 bases, leaving 11 bases not matched to a gene. CDR3 amino acids: CAISGGTGVQATDTQYF. The DNA of the CDR3 is TGTGCCATCAGTGGGGGGACAGGCGTCCAGGCCACAGATACGCAGTATTTT.

The chain carries TRBV4-2 and TRBJ1-1, with D unclear. Germline V gene lookup returns CDR1 LGHNA and CDR2 YNFKEQ. The CDR3 totals 16 residues. With 0 bases removed from V and 0 bases from J, the gap between germline ends came to 11 bases. The CDR3 DNA sequence: TGTGCCAGCAGCCAAGAGCAGGCTATAATGAACACTGAAGCTTTCTTT. Translation gives CASSQEQAIMNTEAFF.

The chain uses TRBV4-1 and TRBJ2-1, with D unresolved. The CDR3 has 12 amino acids. CDR1 and CDR2 (germline): MGHRA, YSYEKL. The V end was cut by 10 bases, the J end by 4 bases, with 11 bases between. The CDR3 DNA sequence: TGCGCCACCGCTAATAGGTACAATGAGCAGTTCTTC. Its translation is CATANRYNEQFF.

The J gene is TRBJ2-3, the V gene TRBV7-6, with a tentative D call TRBD2 (6 bases). Trimming took 4 bases from V and 3 from J, leaving 20 bases between them. Germline loops: CDR1 SGHVS, CDR2 FNYEAQ. This CDR3 is built from 17 residues. Here the CDR3 reads CASSSTDRLDMTDTQYF. The CDR3 bases are TGTGCCAGCAGCTCCACCGACCGACTAGATATGACAGATACGCAGTATTTT.

The chain recombines TRBV29-1 with TRBJ1-1, with 10 bases identical to TRBD1. CDR1 SQVTM and CDR2 ANQGSEA come from the germline V gene. J was trimmed by 11 bases and V by 5 bases; bases with no gene match: 5. The CDR3 totals 11 residues. CDR3 protein: CSVNGQGGAFF. CDR3 bases: TGCAGCGTTAACGGACAGGGGGGGGCTTTCTTT.

This chain uses TRBV27 with TRBJ1-5; D remains unclear. The germline CDR1 and CDR2 sequences are MNHEY and SMNVEV (reference sequence). The V end lost 6 bases, the J end lost 4 bases, and 13 bases lay between the germline ends. The CDR3 extends over 14 amino acids. Here the CDR3 reads CASSRVGGNQPQHF. The CDR3 bases are TGTGCCAGCAGCCGCGTGGGAGGGAATCAGCCCCAGCATTTT.

In the case of this clone: This CDR3 is also generated by other DNA sequences in the sample. The V call is TRBV7-9, the J call TRBJ2-7; D gene unclear. V dropped 3 bases and J dropped 1 base, with 1 base sitting between them. The CDR3 length is 11 residues. Germline V gene sequence: CDR1 SEHNR, CDR2 FQNEAQ (reference sequence). Here the CDR3 reads CASSLSYEQYF. CDR3 nucleotides: TGTGCCAGCAGCTTGTCCTACGAGCAGTACTTC.